This TCR beta chain derives from a study of cytomegalovirus exposure and HLA in healthy donors. Note on this clone: Antigen: not known.

PCR primers comprised 60 Vbeta and 13 Jbeta primers. Libraries were prepared by immunoSEQ multiplex PCR; TCRdb keeps only in-frame clonotypes and omits some of them. This sample has fewer than 250,000 clones, with roughly three quarters found just once. General observations from the study: A few V segments could not be told apart, such as TRBV6-2 and TRBV6-3, and were left out. Later analysis showed TCR association rates varying by HLA locus, highest for DRB1 and lowest for HLA-C. Across all donors, roughly uniform sequencing depth was an assumption of the presence/absence analyses. Per a prior analysis, the majority of TCR beta V segments were productive roughly 87% or roughly 30% of the time.

Trimming left V 2 bases short and J 9 bases short, with 8 bases between. Germline V CDR1 and CDR2: MNHEY, SVGAGI. The CDR3 consists of 13 residues. This clonotype was sampled from a male donor in good health and CMV-seropositive. The chain has TRBV6-5 and TRBJ1-6; weak D call: TRBD1 (6 bases). The specimen was PBMCs. The CDR3 reads CASSYRGGSPLHF. The CDR3 DNA reads TGTGCCAGCAGTTACAGGGGGGGTTCACCCCTCCACTTT.